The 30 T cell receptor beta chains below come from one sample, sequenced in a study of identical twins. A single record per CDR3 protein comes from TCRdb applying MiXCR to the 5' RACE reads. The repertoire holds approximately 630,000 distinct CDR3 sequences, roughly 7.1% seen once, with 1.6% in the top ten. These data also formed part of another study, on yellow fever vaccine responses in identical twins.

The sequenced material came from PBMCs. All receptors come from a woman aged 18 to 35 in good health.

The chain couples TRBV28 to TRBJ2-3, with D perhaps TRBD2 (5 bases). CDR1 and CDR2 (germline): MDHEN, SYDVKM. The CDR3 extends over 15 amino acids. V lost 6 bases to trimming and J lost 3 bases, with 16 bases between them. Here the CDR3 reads CASSQVRDGTDTQYF. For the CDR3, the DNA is TGTGCCAGCAGCCAAGTGAGGGATGGGACAGATACGCAGTATTTT.

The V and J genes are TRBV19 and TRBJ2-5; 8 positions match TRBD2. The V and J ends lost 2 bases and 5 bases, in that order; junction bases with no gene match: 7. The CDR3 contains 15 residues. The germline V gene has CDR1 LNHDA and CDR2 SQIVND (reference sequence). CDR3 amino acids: CASSIIGGRSETQYF. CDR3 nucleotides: TGTGCCAGTAGTATAATCGGCGGGAGGAGCGAGACCCAGTACTTC.

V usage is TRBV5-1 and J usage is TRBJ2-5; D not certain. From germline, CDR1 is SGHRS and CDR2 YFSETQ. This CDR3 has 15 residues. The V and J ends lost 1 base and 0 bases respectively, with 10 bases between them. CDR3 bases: TGCGCCAGCAGCTTGCAGCGAACGCACCAAGAGACCCAGTACTTC. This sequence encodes CASSLQRTHQETQYF. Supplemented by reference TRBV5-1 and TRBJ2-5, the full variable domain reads KAGVTQTPRYLIKTRGQQVTLSCSPISGHRSVSWYQQTPGQGLQFLFEYFSETQRNKGNFPGRFSGRQFSNSRSEMNVSTLELGDSALYLCASSLQRTHQETQYFGPGTRLLVL.

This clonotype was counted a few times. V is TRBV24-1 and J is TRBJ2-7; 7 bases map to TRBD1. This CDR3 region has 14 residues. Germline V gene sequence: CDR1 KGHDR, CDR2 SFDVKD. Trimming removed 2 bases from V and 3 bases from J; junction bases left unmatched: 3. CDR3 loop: CATSDSGQSYEQYF. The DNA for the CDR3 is TGTGCCACCAGTGATTCGGGACAGAGCTACGAGCAGTACTTC.

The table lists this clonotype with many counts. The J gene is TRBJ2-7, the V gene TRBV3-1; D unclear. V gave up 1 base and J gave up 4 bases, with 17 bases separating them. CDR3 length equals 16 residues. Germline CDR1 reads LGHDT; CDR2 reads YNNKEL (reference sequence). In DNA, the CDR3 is TGTGCCAGCAGCCAAGGGTCCAGGTTTAGGTCGTACGAGCAGTACGTC. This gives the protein CASSQGSRFRSYEQYV.

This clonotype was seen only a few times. CDR3 nucleotides: TGTGCCAGCAGCGGACCGGTACTCCACTTT. Amino acid sequence: CASSGPVLHF. This sequence joins TRBV9 and TRBJ1-6, with D uncertain. The CDR3 extends over 10 amino acids. CDR1 is SGDLS and CDR2 is YYNGEE in the germline V gene. V was shortened by 3 bases and J by 16 bases, with 8 bases between the two germline ends.

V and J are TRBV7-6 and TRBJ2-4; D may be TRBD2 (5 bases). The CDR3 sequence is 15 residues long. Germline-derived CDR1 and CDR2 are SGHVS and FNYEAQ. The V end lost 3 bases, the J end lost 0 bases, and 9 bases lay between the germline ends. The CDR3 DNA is TGTGCCAGCAGCTTGGTCGGACTAGCCAAAAACATTCAGTACTTC. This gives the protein CASSLVGLAKNIQYF.

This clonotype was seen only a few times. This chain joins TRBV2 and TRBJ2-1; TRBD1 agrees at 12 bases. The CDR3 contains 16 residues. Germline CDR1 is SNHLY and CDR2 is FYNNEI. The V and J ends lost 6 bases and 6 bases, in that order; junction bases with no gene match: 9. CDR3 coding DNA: TGTGCCAGCAGGGGGACAGGGGGCGTTTCGGGCAATGAGCAGTTCTTC. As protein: CASRGTGGVSGNEQFF.

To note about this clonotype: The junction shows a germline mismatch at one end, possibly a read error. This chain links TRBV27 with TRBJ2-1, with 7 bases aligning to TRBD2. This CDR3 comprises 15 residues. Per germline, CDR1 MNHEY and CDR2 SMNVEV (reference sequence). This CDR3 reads CASSLDREAYNVQFF. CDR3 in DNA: TGTGCCAGCAGTTTAGATCGGGAGGCATACAATGTGCAGTTCTTC.

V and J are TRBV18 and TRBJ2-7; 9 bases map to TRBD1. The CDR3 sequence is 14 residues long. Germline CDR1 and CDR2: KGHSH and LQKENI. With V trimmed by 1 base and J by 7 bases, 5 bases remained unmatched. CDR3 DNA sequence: TGTGCCAGCTCACCACTCGGGACAGGGAAAGAGCAGTACGTC. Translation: CASSPLGTGKEQYV.

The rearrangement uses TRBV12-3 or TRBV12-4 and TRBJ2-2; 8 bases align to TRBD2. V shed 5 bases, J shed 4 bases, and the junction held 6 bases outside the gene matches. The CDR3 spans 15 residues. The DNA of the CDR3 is TGTGCCAGCAGTCCAAGCGGGAGTATCACCGGGGAGCTGTTTTTT. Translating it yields CASSPSGSITGELFF.

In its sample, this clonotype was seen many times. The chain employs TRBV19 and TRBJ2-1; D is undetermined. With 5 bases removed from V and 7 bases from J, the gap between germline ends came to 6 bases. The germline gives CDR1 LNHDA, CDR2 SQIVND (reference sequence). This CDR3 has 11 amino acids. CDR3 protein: CASSVVNEQFF. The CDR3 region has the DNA TGTGCCAGTAGTGTGGTTAATGAGCAGTTCTTC.

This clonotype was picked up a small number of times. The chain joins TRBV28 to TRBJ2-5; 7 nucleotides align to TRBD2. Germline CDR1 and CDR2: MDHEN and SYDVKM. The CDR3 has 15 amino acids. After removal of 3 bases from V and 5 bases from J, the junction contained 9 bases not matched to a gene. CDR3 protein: CASSFGPAGRETQYF. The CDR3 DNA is TGTGCCAGCAGTTTTGGTCCAGCGGGGAGGGAGACCCAGTACTTC.

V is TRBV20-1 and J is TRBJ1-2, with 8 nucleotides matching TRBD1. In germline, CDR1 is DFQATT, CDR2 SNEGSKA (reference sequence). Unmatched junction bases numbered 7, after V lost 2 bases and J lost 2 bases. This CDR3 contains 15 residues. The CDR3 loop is CSARLWTGLNYGYTF. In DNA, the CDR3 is TGCAGTGCTAGACTTTGGACAGGGTTAAACTATGGCTACACCTTC.

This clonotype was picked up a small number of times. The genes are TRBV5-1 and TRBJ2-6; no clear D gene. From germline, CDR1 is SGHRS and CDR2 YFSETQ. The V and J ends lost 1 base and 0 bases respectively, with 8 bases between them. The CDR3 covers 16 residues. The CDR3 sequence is CASSLSVISGANVLTF. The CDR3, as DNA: TGCGCCAGCAGCTTGAGTGTGATCTCTGGGGCCAACGTCCTGACTTTC.

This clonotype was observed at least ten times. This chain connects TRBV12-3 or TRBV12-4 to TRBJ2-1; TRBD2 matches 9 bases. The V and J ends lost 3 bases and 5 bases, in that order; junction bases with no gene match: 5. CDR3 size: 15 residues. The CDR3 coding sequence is TGTGCCAGCAGTTTCGGCGGGGGGGAACACAATGAGCAGTTCTTC. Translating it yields CASSFGGGEHNEQFF.

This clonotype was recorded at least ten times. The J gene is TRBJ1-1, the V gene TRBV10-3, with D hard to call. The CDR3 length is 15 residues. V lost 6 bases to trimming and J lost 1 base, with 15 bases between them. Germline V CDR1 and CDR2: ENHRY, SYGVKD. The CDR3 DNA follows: TGTGCCATCAGCGATAGGGCCCCTGGGAACACTGAAGCTTTCTTT. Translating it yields CAISDRAPGNTEAFF.

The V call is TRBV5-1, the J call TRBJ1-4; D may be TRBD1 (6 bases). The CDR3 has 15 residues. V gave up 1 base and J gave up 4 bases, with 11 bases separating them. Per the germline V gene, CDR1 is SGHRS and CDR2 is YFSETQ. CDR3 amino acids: CASSLWGHGNEKLFF. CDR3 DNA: TGCGCCAGCAGCTTGTGGGGGCATGGTAATGAAAAACTGTTTTTT.

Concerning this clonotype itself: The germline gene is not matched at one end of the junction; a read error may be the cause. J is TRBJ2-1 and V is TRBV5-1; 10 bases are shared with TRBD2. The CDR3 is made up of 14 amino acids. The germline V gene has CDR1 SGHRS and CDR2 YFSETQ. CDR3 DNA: TGTAGTAGCGGGGGGCACAGCTCCTACAATGAGCAGTTCTTC. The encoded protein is CSSGGHSSYNEQFF.

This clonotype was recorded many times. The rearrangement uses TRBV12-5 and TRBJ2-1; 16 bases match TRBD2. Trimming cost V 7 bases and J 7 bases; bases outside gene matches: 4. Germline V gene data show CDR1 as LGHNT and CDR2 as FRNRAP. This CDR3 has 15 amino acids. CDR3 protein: CASDTGLAGGNEQFF. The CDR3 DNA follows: TGTGCTAGTGATACGGGACTAGCGGGAGGGAATGAGCAGTTCTTC.

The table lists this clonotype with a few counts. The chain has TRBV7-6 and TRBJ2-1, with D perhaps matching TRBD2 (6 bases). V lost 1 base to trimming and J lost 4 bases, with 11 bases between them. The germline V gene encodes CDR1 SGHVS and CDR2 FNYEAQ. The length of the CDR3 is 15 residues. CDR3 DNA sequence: TGTGCCAGCAGCTTAGACGGGAGTGCATACAATGAGCAGTTCTTC. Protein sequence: CASSLDGSAYNEQFF.

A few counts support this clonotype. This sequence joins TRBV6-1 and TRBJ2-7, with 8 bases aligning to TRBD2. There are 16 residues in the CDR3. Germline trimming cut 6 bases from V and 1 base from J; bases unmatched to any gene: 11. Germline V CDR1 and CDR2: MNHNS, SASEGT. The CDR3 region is CASRTTTSGPSYEQYF. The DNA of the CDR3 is TGTGCCAGCAGAACAACCACTAGCGGTCCTTCCTACGAGCAGTACTTC.

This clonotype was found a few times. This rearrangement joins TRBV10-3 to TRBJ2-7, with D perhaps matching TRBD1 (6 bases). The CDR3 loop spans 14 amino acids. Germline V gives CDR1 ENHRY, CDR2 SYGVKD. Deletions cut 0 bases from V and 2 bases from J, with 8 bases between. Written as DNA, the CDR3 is TGTGCCATCAGTGAGTCCAGGACAGCCTACGAGCAGTACGTC. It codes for CAISESRTAYEQYV.

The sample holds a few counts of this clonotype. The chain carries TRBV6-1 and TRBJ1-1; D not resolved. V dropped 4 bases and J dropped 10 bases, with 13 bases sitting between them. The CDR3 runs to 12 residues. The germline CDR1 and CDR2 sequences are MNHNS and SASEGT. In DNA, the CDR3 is TGTGCCAGCAGTGGACACGTGAAGGCAGCTTTCTTT. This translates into CASSGHVKAAFF.

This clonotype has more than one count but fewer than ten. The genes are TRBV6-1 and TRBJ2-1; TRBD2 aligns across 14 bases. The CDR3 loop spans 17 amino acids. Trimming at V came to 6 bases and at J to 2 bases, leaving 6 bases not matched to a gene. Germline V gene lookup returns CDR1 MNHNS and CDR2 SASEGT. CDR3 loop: CASRGTSGGEAYNEQFF. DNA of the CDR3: TGTGCCAGCAGGGGGACTAGCGGGGGAGAAGCCTACAATGAGCAGTTCTTC.

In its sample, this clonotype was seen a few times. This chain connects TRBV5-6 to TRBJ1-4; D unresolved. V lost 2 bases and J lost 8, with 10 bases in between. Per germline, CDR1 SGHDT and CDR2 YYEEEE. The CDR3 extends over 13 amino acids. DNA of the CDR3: TGTGCCAGCAGCTTATGGATGGTGGAAAAACTGTTTTTT. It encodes CASSLWMVEKLFF.

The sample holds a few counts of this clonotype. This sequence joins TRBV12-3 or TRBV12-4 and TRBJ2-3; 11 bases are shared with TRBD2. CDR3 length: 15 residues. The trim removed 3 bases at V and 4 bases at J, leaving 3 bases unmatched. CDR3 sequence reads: CASSFSGGASDTQYF. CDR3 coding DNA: TGTGCCAGCAGTTTTAGCGGGGGGGCCTCAGATACGCAGTATTTT.

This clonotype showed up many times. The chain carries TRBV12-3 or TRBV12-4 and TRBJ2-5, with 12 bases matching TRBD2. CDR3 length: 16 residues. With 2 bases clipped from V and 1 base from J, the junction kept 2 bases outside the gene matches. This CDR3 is CASSLLAGGPQETQYF. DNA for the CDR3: TGTGCCAGCAGTTTACTAGCGGGGGGGCCCCAAGAGACCCAGTACTTC.

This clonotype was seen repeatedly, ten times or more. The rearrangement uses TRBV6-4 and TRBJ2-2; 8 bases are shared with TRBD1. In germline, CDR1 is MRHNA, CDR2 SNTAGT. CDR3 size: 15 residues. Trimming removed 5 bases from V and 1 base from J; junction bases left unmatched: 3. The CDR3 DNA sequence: TGTGCCAGCAGTACCGGACAGGGGAACACCGGGGAGCTGTTTTTT. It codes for CASSTGQGNTGELFF.

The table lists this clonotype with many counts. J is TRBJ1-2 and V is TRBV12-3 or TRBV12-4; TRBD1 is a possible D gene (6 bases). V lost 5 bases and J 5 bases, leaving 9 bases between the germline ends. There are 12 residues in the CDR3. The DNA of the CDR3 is TGTGCCAGCAGTGCCACAGGGTATGGCTACACCTTC. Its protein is CASSATGYGYTF.